This T cell receptor (beta chain) was sequenced for a study of a mutant IDH1 vaccine in newly diagnosed glioma. Study in general: It was radiotherapy, temozolomide, or both that patients received previously, with most receiving both.

The assay was immunoSEQ multiplex PCR, and TCRdb's table has in-frame clones only and misses some. The sample contains about 120,000 clones, 90% of which appear only once. Time point defined: week 11, during vaccination. Topical imiquimod accompanied each vaccine dose, which consisted of 300 ug of mutant IDH1 20-mer peptide. Trimming stripped 0 bases from V and 3 bases from J, with 9 bases between. This CDR3 has 14 amino acids. Looked up from germline, CDR1 is SGDLS and CDR2 is YYNGEE. Turning to this clone: The antigen remains undetermined.

The rearrangement uses TRBV9 and TRBJ1-1; perhaps TRBD1 as D (5 bases). The sequencing here drew on PBMCs, taken from a glioma patient whose treatment included an IDH1 peptide vaccine. This TCR derives from a woman aged 45-65 years with glioma. For the CDR3, the DNA is TGTGCCAGCAGCGTAGCCGAGGGGTACACTGAAGCTTTCTTT. Translated, it gives CASSVAEGYTEAFF.